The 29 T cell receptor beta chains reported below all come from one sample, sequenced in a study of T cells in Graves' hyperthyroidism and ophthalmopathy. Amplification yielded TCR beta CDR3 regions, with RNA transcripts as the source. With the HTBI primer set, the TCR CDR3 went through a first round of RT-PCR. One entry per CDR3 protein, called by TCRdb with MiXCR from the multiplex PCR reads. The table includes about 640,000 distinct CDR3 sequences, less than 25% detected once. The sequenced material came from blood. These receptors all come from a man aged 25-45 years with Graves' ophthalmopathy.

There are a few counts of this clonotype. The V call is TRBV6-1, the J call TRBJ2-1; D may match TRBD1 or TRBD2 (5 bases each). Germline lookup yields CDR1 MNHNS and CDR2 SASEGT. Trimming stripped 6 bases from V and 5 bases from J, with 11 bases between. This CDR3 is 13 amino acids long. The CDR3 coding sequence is TGTGCCAGCAGGGGGGTCCGGGACAATGAGCAGTTCTTC. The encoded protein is CASRGVRDNEQFF.

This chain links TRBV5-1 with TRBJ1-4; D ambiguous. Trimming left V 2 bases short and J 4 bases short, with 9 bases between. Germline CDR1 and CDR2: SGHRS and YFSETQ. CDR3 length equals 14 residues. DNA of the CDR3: TGCGCCAGCAGCTTCGGCGGATATAATGAAAAACTGTTTTTT. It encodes CASSFGGYNEKLFF.

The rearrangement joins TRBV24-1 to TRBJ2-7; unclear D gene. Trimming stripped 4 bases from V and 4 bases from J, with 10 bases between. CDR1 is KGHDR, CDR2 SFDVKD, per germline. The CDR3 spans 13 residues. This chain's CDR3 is CATSDRGRYEQYF. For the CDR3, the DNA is TGTGCCACCAGTGACCGAGGACGGTACGAGCAGTACTTC.

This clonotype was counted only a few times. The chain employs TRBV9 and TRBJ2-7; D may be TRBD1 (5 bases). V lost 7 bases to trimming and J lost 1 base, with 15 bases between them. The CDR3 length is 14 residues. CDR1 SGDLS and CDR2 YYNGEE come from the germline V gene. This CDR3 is CASDEADTSYEQYF. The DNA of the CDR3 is TGTGCCAGCGACGAGGCGGACACTTCCTACGAGCAGTACTTC.

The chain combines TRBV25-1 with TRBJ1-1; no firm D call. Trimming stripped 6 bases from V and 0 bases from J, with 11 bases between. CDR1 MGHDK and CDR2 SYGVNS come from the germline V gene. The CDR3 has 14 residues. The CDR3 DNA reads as TGTGCCAGCAGCACGGATCACATGAACACTGAAGCTTTCTTT. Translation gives CASSTDHMNTEAFF.

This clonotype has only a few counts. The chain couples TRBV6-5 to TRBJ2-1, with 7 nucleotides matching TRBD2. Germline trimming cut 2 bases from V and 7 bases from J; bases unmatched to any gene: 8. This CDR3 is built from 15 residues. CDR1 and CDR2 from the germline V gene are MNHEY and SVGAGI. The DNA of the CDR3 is TGTGCCAGCAGTTACGGGGCGGGAGCTGGGAATGAGCAGTTCTTC. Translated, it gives CASSYGAGAGNEQFF.

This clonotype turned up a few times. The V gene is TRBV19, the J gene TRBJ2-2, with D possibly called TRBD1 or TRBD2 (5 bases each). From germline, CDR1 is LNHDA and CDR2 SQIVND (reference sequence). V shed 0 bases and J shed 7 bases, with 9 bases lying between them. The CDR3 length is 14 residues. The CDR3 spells CASSIEGRNGELFF. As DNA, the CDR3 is TGTGCCAGTAGTATAGAGGGACGGAACGGGGAGCTGTTTTTT.

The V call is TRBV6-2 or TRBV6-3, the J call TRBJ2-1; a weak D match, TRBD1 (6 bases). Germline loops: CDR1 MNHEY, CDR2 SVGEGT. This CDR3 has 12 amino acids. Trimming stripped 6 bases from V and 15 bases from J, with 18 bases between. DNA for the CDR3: TGTGCCAGCAGCGTGGGACAACCCGGCACGTTCTTC. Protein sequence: CASSVGQPGTFF.

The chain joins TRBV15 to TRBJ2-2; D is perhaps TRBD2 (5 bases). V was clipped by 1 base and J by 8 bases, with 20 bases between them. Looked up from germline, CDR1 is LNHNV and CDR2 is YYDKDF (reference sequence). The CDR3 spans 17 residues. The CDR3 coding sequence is TGTGCCACCAGCAGAGCTCATTCGCAAAAGAGGAGGGGGGAGCTGTTTTTT. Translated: CATSRAHSQKRRGELFF.

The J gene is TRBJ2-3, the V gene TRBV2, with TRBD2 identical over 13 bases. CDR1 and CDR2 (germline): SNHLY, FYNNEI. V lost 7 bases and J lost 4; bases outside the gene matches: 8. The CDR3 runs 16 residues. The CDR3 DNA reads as TGTGCCAGCAAGTTCCCACTAGCGGGAGGGCCAGATACGCAGTATTTT. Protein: CASKFPLAGGPDTQYF.

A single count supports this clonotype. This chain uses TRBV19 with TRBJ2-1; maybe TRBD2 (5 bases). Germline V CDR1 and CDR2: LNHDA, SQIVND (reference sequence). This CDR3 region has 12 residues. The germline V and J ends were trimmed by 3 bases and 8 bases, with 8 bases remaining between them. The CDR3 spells CASSIGEYEQFF. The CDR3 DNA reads TGTGCCAGTAGTATCGGGGAATATGAGCAGTTCTTC.

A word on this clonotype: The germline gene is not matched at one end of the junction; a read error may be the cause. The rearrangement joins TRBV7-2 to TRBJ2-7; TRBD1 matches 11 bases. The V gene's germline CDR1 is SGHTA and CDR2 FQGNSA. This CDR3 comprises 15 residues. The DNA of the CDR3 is TGCGCCAGCAGCCTCCGGACAGGGGGCGCCGACGAGCAGTACTTC. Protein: CASSLRTGGADEQYF.

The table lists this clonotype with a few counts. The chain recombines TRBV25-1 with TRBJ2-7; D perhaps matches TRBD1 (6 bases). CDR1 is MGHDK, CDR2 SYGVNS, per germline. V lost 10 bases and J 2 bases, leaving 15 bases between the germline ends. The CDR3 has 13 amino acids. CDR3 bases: TGTGCCACGCTCGGGACACCTACCTACGAGCAGTACTTC. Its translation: CATLGTPTYEQYF.

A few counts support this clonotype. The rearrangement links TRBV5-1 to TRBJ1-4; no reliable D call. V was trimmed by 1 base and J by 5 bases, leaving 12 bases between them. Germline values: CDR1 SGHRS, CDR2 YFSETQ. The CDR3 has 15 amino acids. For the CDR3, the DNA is TGCGCCAGCAGCTTGAGTCGGGTCTCCAATGAAAAACTGTTTTTT. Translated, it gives CASSLSRVSNEKLFF.

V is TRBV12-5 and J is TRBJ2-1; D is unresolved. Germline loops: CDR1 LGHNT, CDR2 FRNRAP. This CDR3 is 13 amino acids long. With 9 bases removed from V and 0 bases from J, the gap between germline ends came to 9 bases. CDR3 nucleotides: TGTGCTAGCCGGGCTAGCTCCTACAATGAGCAGTTCTTC. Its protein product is CASRASSYNEQFF.

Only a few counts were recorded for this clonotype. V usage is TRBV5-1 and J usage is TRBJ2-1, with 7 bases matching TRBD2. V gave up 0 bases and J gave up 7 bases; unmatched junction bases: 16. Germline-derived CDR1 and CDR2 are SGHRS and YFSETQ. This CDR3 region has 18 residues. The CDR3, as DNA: TGCGCCAGCAGCTTGGGGGCCCATGGGACTACCTCAGGGAATGAGCAGTTCTTC. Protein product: CASSLGAHGTTSGNEQFF. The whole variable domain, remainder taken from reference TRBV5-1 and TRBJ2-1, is KAGVTQTPRYLIKTRGQQVTLSCSPISGHRSVSWYQQTPGQGLQFLFEYFSETQRNKGNFPGRFSGRQFSNSRSEMNVSTLELGDSALYLCASSLGAHGTTSGNEQFFGPGTRLTVL.

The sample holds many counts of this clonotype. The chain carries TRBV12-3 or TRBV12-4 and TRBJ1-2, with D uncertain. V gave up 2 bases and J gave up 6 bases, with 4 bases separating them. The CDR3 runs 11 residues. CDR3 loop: CASSLLDGYTF. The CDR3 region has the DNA TGTGCCAGCAGTTTATTGGATGGCTACACCTTC.

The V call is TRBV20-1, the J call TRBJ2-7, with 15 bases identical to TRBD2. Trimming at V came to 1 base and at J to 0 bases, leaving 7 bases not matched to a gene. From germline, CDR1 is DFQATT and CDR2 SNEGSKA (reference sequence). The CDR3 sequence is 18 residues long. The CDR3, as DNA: TGCAGTGCTAGAGCCGGACTAGCGGGAGGGTGGAGCTCCTACGAGCAGTACTTC. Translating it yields CSARAGLAGGWSSYEQYF.

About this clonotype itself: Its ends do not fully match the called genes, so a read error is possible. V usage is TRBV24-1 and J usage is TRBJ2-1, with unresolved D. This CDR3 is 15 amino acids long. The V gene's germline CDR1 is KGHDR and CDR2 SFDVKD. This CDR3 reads CATSDKRYSHNEQFF. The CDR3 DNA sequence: TGTGCCACCAGTGATAAGAGATACTCCCACAATGAGCAGTTCTTC.

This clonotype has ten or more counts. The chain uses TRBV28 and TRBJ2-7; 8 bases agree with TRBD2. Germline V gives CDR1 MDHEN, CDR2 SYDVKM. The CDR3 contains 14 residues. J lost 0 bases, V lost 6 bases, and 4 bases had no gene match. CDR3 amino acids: CASRWGTSSYEQYF. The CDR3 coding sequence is TGTGCCAGCAGATGGGGGACTAGCTCCTACGAGCAGTACTTC.

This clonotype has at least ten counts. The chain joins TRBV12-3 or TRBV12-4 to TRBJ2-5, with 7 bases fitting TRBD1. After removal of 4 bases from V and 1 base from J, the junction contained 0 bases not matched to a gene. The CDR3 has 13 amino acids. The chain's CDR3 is CASSWDSQETQYF. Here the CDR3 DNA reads TGTGCCAGCAGTTGGGACAGCCAAGAGACCCAGTACTTC.

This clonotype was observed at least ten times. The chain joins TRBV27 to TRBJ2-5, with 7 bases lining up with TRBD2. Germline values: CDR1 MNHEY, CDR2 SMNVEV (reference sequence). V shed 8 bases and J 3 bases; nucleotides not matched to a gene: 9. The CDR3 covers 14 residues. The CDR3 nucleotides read TGTGCCAGCTCCACCTGGGGGGGGGAAGAGACCCAGTACTTC. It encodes CASSTWGGEETQYF.

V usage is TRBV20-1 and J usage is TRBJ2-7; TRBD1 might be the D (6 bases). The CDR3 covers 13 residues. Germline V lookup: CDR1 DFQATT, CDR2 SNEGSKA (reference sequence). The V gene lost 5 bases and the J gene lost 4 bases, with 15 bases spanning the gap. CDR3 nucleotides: TGCAGTGCTCGGGACATAGGGCAGTACGAGCAGTACTTC. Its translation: CSARDIGQYEQYF.

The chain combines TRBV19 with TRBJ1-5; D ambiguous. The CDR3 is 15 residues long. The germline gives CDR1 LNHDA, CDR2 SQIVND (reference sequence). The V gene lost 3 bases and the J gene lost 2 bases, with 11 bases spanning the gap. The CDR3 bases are TGTGCCAGTAGTATTACAGAAGTAGGCAATCAGCCCCAGCATTTT. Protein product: CASSITEVGNQPQHF.

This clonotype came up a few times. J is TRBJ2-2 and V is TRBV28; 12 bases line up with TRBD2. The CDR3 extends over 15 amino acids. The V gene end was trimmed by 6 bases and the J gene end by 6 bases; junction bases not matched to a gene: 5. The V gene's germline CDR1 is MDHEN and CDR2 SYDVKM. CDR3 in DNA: TGTGCCAGCAGACTGACTAGCGGGAGCTCCGGGGAGCTGTTTTTT. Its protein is CASRLTSGSSGELFF.

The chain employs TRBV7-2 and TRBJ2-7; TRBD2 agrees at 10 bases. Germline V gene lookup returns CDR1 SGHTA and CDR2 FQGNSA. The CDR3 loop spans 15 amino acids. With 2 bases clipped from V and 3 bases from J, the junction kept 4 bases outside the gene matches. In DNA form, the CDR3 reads TGTGCCAGCAGCTTACTAGCGGGAGAGGTCTACGAGCAGTACTTC. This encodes CASSLLAGEVYEQYF.

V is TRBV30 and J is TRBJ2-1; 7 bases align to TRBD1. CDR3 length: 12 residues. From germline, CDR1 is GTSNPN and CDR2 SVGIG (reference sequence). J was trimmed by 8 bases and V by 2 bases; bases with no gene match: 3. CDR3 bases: TGTGCCTGGAGTTCAGGGGGTGATGAGCAGTTCTTC. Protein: CAWSSGGDEQFF.

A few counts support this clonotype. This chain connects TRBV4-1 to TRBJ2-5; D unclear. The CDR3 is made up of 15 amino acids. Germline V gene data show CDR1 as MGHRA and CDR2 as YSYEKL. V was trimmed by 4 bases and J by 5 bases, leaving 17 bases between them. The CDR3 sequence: CASSPRLRLGETQYF. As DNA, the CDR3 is TGCGCCAGCAGCCCCCGACTCAGACTCGGGGAGACCCAGTACTTC.

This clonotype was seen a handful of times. Here the CDR3 reads CASSLGGTRSSREQYF. In nucleotides, the CDR3 is TGTGCCAGCAGCTTGGGCGGGACAAGGAGCTCCAGGGAGCAGTACTTC. The chain recombines TRBV5-4 with TRBJ2-7; D could derive from TRBD1 or TRBD2 (6 bases each). Trimming left V 0 bases short and J 7 bases short, with 20 bases between. The germline gives CDR1 SGHNT, CDR2 YYREEE (reference sequence). The CDR3 has 16 residues.